A single sample is the source of the 24 T cell receptor beta chains below, sequenced in a study of neurological immune-mediated disorders. A single record per CDR3 protein comes from TCRdb applying MiXCR to the 5' RACE reads. The table records roughly 80,000 distinct CDR3 sequences, nearly 6% of them present only once. As to time point: longitudinal time-point 2. The source material was PBMCs. The origin of the receptors is a woman in her sixties or seventies with multiple sclerosis.

This clonotype came up many times. The genes are TRBV5-1 and TRBJ2-3; D possibly corresponds to TRBD2 (6 bases). V shed 0 bases and J shed 0 bases, with 8 bases lying between them. The germline gives CDR1 SGHRS, CDR2 YFSETQ. The CDR3 is 15 residues long. The CDR3 loop is CASSLDGTSTDTQYF. The CDR3 nucleotides read TGCGCCAGCAGCTTGGATGGGACTAGCACAGATACGCAGTATTTT. Complete variable domain (other parts from reference TRBV5-1 and TRBJ2-3): KAGVTQTPRYLIKTRGQQVTLSCSPISGHRSVSWYQQTPGQGLQFLFEYFSETQRNKGNFPGRFSGRQFSNSRSEMNVSTLELGDSALYLCASSLDGTSTDTQYFGPGTRLTVL.

This clonotype has only a few counts. This rearrangement joins TRBV12-3 or TRBV12-4 to TRBJ2-4; tentative D call: TRBD2 (6 bases). Deletions cut 6 bases from V and 2 bases from J, with 11 bases between. CDR3 size: 14 residues. Here the CDR3 reads CASSREPTKNIQYF. The CDR3 coding sequence is TGTGCCAGCAGCCGGGAGCCAACCAAAAACATTCAGTACTTC.

V usage is TRBV20-1 and J usage is TRBJ1-5; 7 bases align to TRBD1. The CDR3 length is 13 residues. The germline V gene has CDR1 DFQATT and CDR2 SNEGSKA (reference sequence). The V segment lost 3 bases and the J segment 5 bases; nucleotides outside the gene matches: 4. The CDR3 loop is CSASGQEDQPQHF. DNA of the CDR3: TGCAGTGCTAGCGGACAGGAGGATCAGCCCCAGCATTTT.

This clonotype showed up many times. This chain links TRBV5-5 with TRBJ2-5; D unclear. The CDR3 has 15 residues. The germline gives CDR1 SGHKS, CDR2 YYEKEE (reference sequence). Trimming removed 4 bases at V and 1 base at J, with 14 bases between. The CDR3 region is CASSVMIGFQETQYF. CDR3 nucleotides: TGTGCCAGCAGCGTAATGATTGGTTTCCAAGAGACCCAGTACTTC.

At least ten counts were recorded for this clonotype. The chain combines TRBV29-1 with TRBJ2-1, with unresolved D. This CDR3 is built from 10 residues. Trimming took 5 bases from V and 8 from J, leaving 7 bases between them. The germline V gene has CDR1 SQVTM and CDR2 ANQGSEA. The DNA for the CDR3 is TGCAGCGTTTATCTACATGAGCAGTTCTTC. Amino acids: CSVYLHEQFF.

This clonotype was found many times. The chain carries TRBV15 and TRBJ2-2; possible D gene TRBD1, 6 bases. The V and J ends lost 5 bases and 5 bases respectively, with 12 bases between them. There are 14 residues in the CDR3. Germline-derived CDR1 and CDR2 are LNHNV and YYDKDF (reference sequence). The CDR3 spells CATSGTGRTGELFF. The CDR3 nucleotides read TGTGCCACCAGCGGCACAGGGAGAACCGGGGAGCTGTTTTTT. Full variable domain (missing parts from reference TRBV15 and TRBJ2-2): DAMVIQNPRYQVTQFGKPVTLSCSQTLNHNVMYWYQQKSSQAPKLLFHYYDKDFNNEADTPDNFQSRRPNTSFCFLDIRSPGLGDTAMYLCATSGTGRTGELFFGEGSRLTVL.

This clonotype was recorded many times. V usage is TRBV5-6 and J usage is TRBJ1-2; D is possibly TRBD1 (5 bases). The CDR3 is made up of 14 amino acids. V lost 3 bases and J lost 7, with 16 bases in between. Germline-derived CDR1 and CDR2 are SGHDT and YYEEEE. The CDR3 region is CASSWTLQTFGYTF. The CDR3 DNA sequence: TGTGCCAGCAGCTGGACACTCCAGACCTTTGGCTACACCTTC.

There are many counts of this clonotype. The genes are TRBV5-1 and TRBJ1-1; possibly TRBD1 for D (5 bases). CDR3 size: 16 residues. The V gene's germline CDR1 is SGHRS and CDR2 YFSETQ. Trimming shortened V by 4 bases and J by 0 bases, and 16 bases separated the two germline ends. The CDR3 nucleotides are TGCGCCAGCAGCAAGTTAACCGGGACGGTGAACACTGAAGCTTTCTTT. This codes for CASSKLTGTVNTEAFF.

This clonotype has at least ten counts. The chain links TRBV29-1 to TRBJ2-1; TRBD2 aligns across 7 bases. Looked up from germline, CDR1 is SQVTM and CDR2 is ANQGSEA. The junction had 10 bases not matched to a gene; V was cut back by 5 bases and J by 9 bases. The CDR3 length is 13 residues. Here the CDR3 reads CSVPRGDPLEQFF. The CDR3 nucleotides are TGCAGCGTTCCTCGGGGGGACCCACTTGAGCAGTTCTTC.

The chain is built from TRBV6-2 or TRBV6-3 and TRBJ2-1, with 8 bases aligning to TRBD1. The V gene end was trimmed by 6 bases and the J gene end by 5 bases; junction bases not matched to a gene: 3. CDR3 length: 13 residues. The germline V gene encodes CDR1 MNHEY and CDR2 SVGEGT. The DNA for the CDR3 is TGTGCCAGCAGGCCGGACAGGGACAATGAGCAGTTCTTC. Amino acid sequence: CASRPDRDNEQFF.

This clonotype appeared many times. The chain employs TRBV20-1 and TRBJ2-7, with TRBD2 matching over 10 bases. Losses at the gene ends were 5 bases for V and 1 base for J; bases not matched to a gene: 5. Germline V lookup: CDR1 DFQATT, CDR2 SNEGSKA (reference sequence). The CDR3 covers 14 residues. Here the CDR3 DNA reads TGCAGTGCTGAGCGGGGGGGCCGGTCCTACGAGCAGTACTTC. It specifies CSAERGGRSYEQYF.

This clonotype was counted ten times or more. The V call is TRBV6-4, the J call TRBJ2-1; 12 nucleotides align to TRBD2. The CDR3 has 15 amino acids. The germline CDR1 and CDR2 sequences are MRHNA and SNTAGT. The V and J ends lost 5 bases and 5 bases, in that order; junction bases with no gene match: 4. This CDR3 is CASSPSGGADNEQFF. CDR3 nucleotides: TGTGCCAGCAGTCCTAGCGGGGGGGCCGACAATGAGCAGTTCTTC.

This clonotype was seen at least ten times. The chain joins TRBV12-3 or TRBV12-4 to TRBJ2-6; 10 bases line up with TRBD1. V gave up 6 bases and J gave up 0 bases; unmatched junction bases: 11. The CDR3 loop spans 19 amino acids. CDR3 amino acids: CASRRVDRGLLSGANVLTF. Here the CDR3 DNA reads TGTGCCAGCAGACGCGTAGACAGGGGGCTCCTCTCTGGGGCCAACGTCCTGACTTTC.

This clonotype was seen many times. V gene TRBV7-9 combines with J gene TRBJ2-7; TRBD1 matches at 8 bases. The J segment lost 3 bases and the V segment lost 5 bases, leaving 9 bases of the junction unmatched. CDR1 is SEHNR, CDR2 FQNEAQ, per germline (reference sequence). This CDR3 spans 15 amino acids. The CDR3 DNA reads as TGTGCCAGCAGCCGAGGGACAGGTTTTAGCTACGAGCAGTACTTC. Protein: CASSRGTGFSYEQYF. Full variable domain (remainder filled in from reference TRBV7-9 and TRBJ2-7): DTGVSQNPRHKITKRGQNVTFRCDPISEHNRLYWYRQTLGQGPEFLTYFQNEAQLEKSRLLSDRFSAERPKGSFSTLEIQRTEQGDSAMYLCASSRGTGFSYEQYFGPGTRLTVT.

This clonotype was detected ten times or more. DNA for the CDR3: TGTGCCAGCGGAGGGGGGGCCGGAGATACGCAGTATTTT. Residues: CASGGGAGDTQYF. The chain employs TRBV7-9 and TRBJ2-3; perhaps TRBD2 as D (7 bases). Between the trimmed V and J ends, which lost 8 bases and 5 bases, there was a span of 14 bases. The CDR3 has 13 amino acids. Germline CDR1 SEHNR, CDR2 FQNEAQ (reference sequence).

About this clonotype: A read error may explain this, as a much larger clone is one base away. The V and J genes are TRBV5-1 and TRBJ2-7, with D hard to call. Germline CDR1 and CDR2: SGHRS and YFSETQ. V was pared by 6 bases and J by 0 bases, with 13 bases between. The CDR3 is made up of 14 amino acids. The CDR3 DNA reads as TGCGCCAGCAACTCCGGATCGAGCTCCTACGAGCAGTACTTC. Protein: CASNSGSSSYEQYF.

This clonotype was seen at least ten times. This chain links TRBV3-1 with TRBJ1-2; 7 nucleotides align to TRBD1. The V segment lost 1 base and the J segment 4 bases; nucleotides outside the gene matches: 6. The CDR3 is 15 amino acids. Germline CDR1 and CDR2: LGHDT and YNNKEL (reference sequence). The CDR3 is CASSQGRGRSYGYTF. CDR3 nucleotide sequence: TGTGCCAGCAGCCAAGGGAGGGGGCGAAGCTATGGCTACACCTTC.

This clonotype was observed many times. The chain links TRBV7-8 to TRBJ2-3, with D maybe TRBD2 (7 bases). Per the germline V gene, CDR1 is SGHVS and CDR2 is FQNEAQ. The CDR3 has 16 residues. Trimming removed 1 base from V and 2 bases from J, with 13 bases in between. The CDR3 here is CASSLGWAGATDTQYF. The CDR3 DNA is TGTGCCAGCAGCTTAGGCTGGGCGGGGGCCACAGATACGCAGTATTTT.

This chain connects TRBV5-1 to TRBJ1-1, with TRBD1 as a possible D gene (5 bases). This CDR3 has 14 amino acids. The V end was cut by 6 bases, the J end by 1 base, with 13 bases between. Germline V CDR1 and CDR2: SGHRS, YFSETQ. The CDR3 sequence is CASNPGTANTEAFF. The CDR3 coding sequence is TGCGCCAGCAACCCCGGGACGGCGAACACTGAAGCTTTCTTT.

This clonotype has a count of ten or more. The V gene is TRBV7-9, the J gene TRBJ2-3; 8 bases align to TRBD1. After removal of 2 bases from V and 4 bases from J, the junction contained 2 bases not matched to a gene. The CDR3 has 14 amino acids. Germline values: CDR1 SEHNR, CDR2 FQNEAQ (reference sequence). The chain's CDR3 is CASSLQGAADTQYF. Written as DNA, the CDR3 is TGTGCCAGCAGCTTACAGGGGGCGGCAGATACGCAGTATTTT.

This clonotype was found a few times. This chain links TRBV19 with TRBJ2-7; D is unresolved. The CDR3 runs 14 residues. Between the trimmed V and J ends, which lost 1 base and 6 bases, there was a span of 13 bases. Per germline, CDR1 LNHDA and CDR2 SQIVND (reference sequence). DNA of the CDR3: TGTGCCAGTAGTATAGCCAGCATCCGGAGCGAGCAGTACTTC. Protein sequence: CASSIASIRSEQYF.

This clonotype appeared many times. The chain carries TRBV7-2 and TRBJ2-7; 11 bases match TRBD1. CDR3 length: 15 amino acids. CDR1 is SGHTA, CDR2 FQGNSA, per germline. J gave up 2 bases and V 5 bases, and 5 bases lay outside the gene matches. In DNA form, the CDR3 reads TGTGCCAGCAGCCCGGGACAGGGGGAGACCTACGAGCAGTACTTC. Its translation: CASSPGQGETYEQYF.

This clonotype was observed at least ten times. The V gene is TRBV9, the J gene TRBJ2-5; D tentatively fits TRBD1 or TRBD2 (5 bases each). The V end was cut by 4 bases, the J end by 5 bases, with 15 bases between. The germline V gene has CDR1 SGDLS and CDR2 YYNGEE. There are 14 residues in the CDR3. The CDR3 sequence is CASSRGGGWETQYF. In DNA form, the CDR3 reads TGTGCCAGCAGCAGAGGTGGGGGATGGGAGACCCAGTACTTC.

This clonotype was seen many times. V is TRBV20-1 and J is TRBJ1-4, with D tentatively TRBD1 (6 bases). The V end lost 6 bases, the J end lost 8 bases, and 22 bases lay between the germline ends. Germline V lookup: CDR1 DFQATT, CDR2 SNEGSKA (reference sequence). The CDR3 is 15 residues long. In DNA, the CDR3 is TGCAGTGCCATTGGGTACAGGGCGGTGGGGGAAAAACTGTTTTTT. It yields the protein CSAIGYRAVGEKLFF.